This T cell receptor (beta chain) was obtained from a study of CD8 T cells in ankylosing spondylitis. Overall study results and limits: Ankylosing spondylitis blood seemed to carry a telltale TCR beta motif made of about 8 highly homologous variants.

With 2 bases removed from V and 6 bases from J, the gap between germline ends came to 11 bases. This CDR3 spans 13 amino acids. In germline, CDR1 is ENHRY, CDR2 SYGVKD. To note about this clonotype: Its antigen remains unidentified.

TCRdb re-analysed the 5' RACE reads in MiXCR, keeping a single row per CDR3 protein. The sample has hundreds of thousands of distinct CDR3 sequences, 10% to 15% seen once. The receptor was derived from a male donor with ankylosing spondylitis. The chain couples TRBV10-3 to TRBJ2-7; either TRBD1 or TRBD2 may supply D (6 bases each). Sequenced material: blood, either unsorted or a sorted T cell fraction (not recorded which). The CDR3 loop is CAISERGAGEQYF. CDR3 DNA sequence: TGTGCCATCAGTGAGAGGGGGGCGGGCGAGCAGTACTTC.